The sample holds one count of the clone carrying this T cell receptor beta chain. Profiled with immunoSEQ multiplex PCR; TCRdb holds only in-frame clones, not every one. The data show 50,000 to 80,000 clones, over 65% seen once. Seattle's cohort entered during active infection and was followed longitudinally. These data come from a study of blood T cell repertoires in COVID-19. The V and J ends lost 4 bases and 0 bases, in that order; junction bases with no gene match: 9. Germline lookup yields CDR1 SGHRS and CDR2 YFSETQ. This CDR3 spans 16 amino acids. The sequencing input was peripheral blood. This TCR was recovered from a man aged 60-69 years with COVID-19, enrolled during active disease. V is TRBV5-1 and J is TRBJ1-2; TRBD1 matches 7 bases. The CDR3 loop reads CASSHGQALANYGYTF. CDR3 nucleotide sequence: TGCGCCAGCAGCCATGGACAGGCCTTAGCTAACTATGGCTACACCTTC. Full variable domain (outside the CDR3, taken from reference TRBV5-1 and TRBJ1-2): KAGVTQTPRYLIKTRGQQVTLSCSPISGHRSVSWYQQTPGQGLQFLFEYFSETQRNKGNFPGRFSGRQFSNSRSEMNVSTLELGDSALYLCASSHGQALANYGYTFGSGTRLTVV.